These T cell receptor beta chains were read from a single sample in a study of blood T cell repertoires in COVID-19. The assay was immunoSEQ multiplex PCR, and TCRdb's table has in-frame clones only and misses some. The data hold roughly 24,000 clones, with roughly 85% observed a single time. The sample comprised peripheral blood. The source is a human donor in a cohort sampled during active COVID-19. The CDR3 runs from the conserved cysteine through the conserved F or W. The D gene is left open where the match is weak. Size values are once, few and many counts, or a class for expanded clones, and some rows have none.

V gene	D gene	clone size	J gene	CDR3 protein	CDR3 DNA
TRBV14	TRBD2	NA	TRBJ2-1	CASSINGLANNEQFF	TGTGCCAGCAGCATCAACGGACTAGCGAATAATGAGCAGTTCTTC
TRBV21-1	NA	NA	TRBJ1-4	CASSKGEKLFF	TGTGCCAGCAGCAAGGGCGAAAAACTGTTTTTT
TRBV5-1	NA	NA	TRBJ1-4	CASRQGNNEKLFF	TGCGCCAGCAGACAGGGTAATAATGAAAAACTGTTTTTT
TRBV27	NA	NA	TRBJ1-4	CASKGVDRPSEKLFF	TGTGCCAGCAAGGGGGTCGACAGGCCCAGTGAAAAACTGTTTTTT
TRBV4-3	NA	NA	TRBJ2-7	CASSLTTGLSYEQYF	TGCGCCAGCAGCTTGACCACAGGCCTCTCCTACGAGCAGTACTTC
TRBV7-9	NA	NA	TRBJ2-7	CASSYREFEQYF	TGTGCCAGCAGCTACCGGGAGTTCGAGCAGTACTTC
TRBV9	NA	NA	TRBJ2-3	CASSVGADSTDTQYF	TGTGCCAGCAGCGTGGGAGCGGATAGCACAGATACGCAGTATTTT
TRBV5-5	NA	NA	TRBJ1-2	CASSPEVGYTF	TGTGCCAGCAGCCCCGAGGTTGGCTACACCTTC
TRBV1	NA	NA	TRBJ1-5	CTSSQDEVHGGSNQPQHF	TGCACCAGCAGCCAAGATGAAGTTCATGGGGGGTCGAATCAGCCCCAGCATTTT
TRBV5-8	NA	once	TRBJ1-5	CASSLAGYNQPQHF	TGTGCCAGCAGCTTGGCAGGGTACAATCAGCCCCAGCATTTT
TRBV28	TRBD1	NA	TRBJ1-2	CASFPGQARGYTF	TGTGCCAGTTTCCCGGGACAGGCTCGTGGCTACACCTTC
TRBV24-1	NA	NA	TRBJ2-3	CAGETQYF	TGTGCGGGAGAAACGCAGTATTTT
TRBV7-2	TRBD2	NA	TRBJ2-3	CASSEFRRESDTQYF	TGTGCCAGCAGTGAATTTCGGCGGGAGTCAGATACGCAGTATTTT
TRBV5-1	TRBD2	NA	TRBJ2-7	CASSLNSGTEQYF	TGCGCCAGCAGCTTGAACAGCGGGACCGAGCAGTACTTC
TRBV19	TRBD2	NA	TRBJ2-1	CASSIVASGVQNEQFF	TGTGCCAGTAGTATTGTAGCTAGCGGGGTTCAGAATGAGCAGTTCTTC
TRBV6-5	TRBD1	NA	TRBJ2-1	CASRTQTGGWNEQFF	TGTGCCAGCAGAACCCAGACAGGGGGATGGAATGAGCAGTTCTTC
TRBV5-1	TRBD1	NA	TRBJ1-5	CASSTGGFDQPQHF	TGCGCCAGCAGCACAGGGGGGTTCGATCAGCCCCAGCATTTT
TRBV7-2	NA	NA	TRBJ1-6	CASSLLDSNSPLHF	TGTGCCAGCAGCTTACTGGACAGTAATTCACCCCTCCACTTT
TRBV6-5	TRBD1	NA	TRBJ2-3	CASRDNRGADTQYF	TGTGCCAGCAGGGACAACAGGGGAGCAGATACGCAGTATTTT
TRBV2	NA	NA	TRBJ2-3	CASEGTDTQYF	TGTGCCAGCGAGGGCACAGATACGCAGTATTTT
TRBV5-1	NA	NA	TRBJ2-5	CASKAGVVGETQYF	TGCGCCAGCAAGGCAGGGGTCGTCGGAGAGACCCAGTACTTC
TRBV5-5	TRBD2	NA	TRBJ2-1	CASSLGMGGSANEQFF	TGTGCCAGCAGCTTGGGGATGGGCGGGAGTGCCAATGAGCAGTTCTTC
TRBV27	NA	NA	TRBJ2-1	CASRDDKGGKGRNNEQFF	TGTGCCAGCAGGGACGACAAGGGGGGGAAGGGGCGGAACAATGAGCAGTTCTTC
TRBV11-3	TRBD2	NA	TRBJ2-1	CASRSGRLAGGPGEQFF	TGTGCCAGCAGATCCGGAAGACTAGCGGGGGGCCCGGGTGAGCAGTTCTTC
TRBV6-6	NA	NA	TRBJ1-4	CASKTEAVLFF	TGTGCCAGCAAAACTGAGGCCGTTCTGTTTTTT
TRBV12-3/TRBV12-4	NA	NA	TRBJ2-3	CASSLPQRDTQYF	TGTGCCAGCAGTTTACCGCAGCGGGATACGCAGTATTTT
TRBV5-4	NA	NA	TRBJ2-1	CASSQDRKPNEQFF	TGTGCCAGCTCCCAAGACAGGAAACCCAATGAGCAGTTCTTC
TRBV7-9	NA	NA	TRBJ1-2	CASSLPGYEYGYTF	TGTGCCAGCAGCTTACCAGGGTACGAATATGGCTACACCTTC
TRBV9	TRBD2	NA	TRBJ2-3	CASSVGGSGDKDTQYF	TGTGCCAGCAGCGTAGGGGGTAGCGGGGACAAGGATACGCAGTATTTT
TRBV5-1	NA	NA	TRBJ2-7	CASSLILTYEQYF	TGCGCCAGCAGCTTGATTCTAACCTACGAGCAGTACTTC
TRBV19	NA	few	TRBJ2-7	CASSIDSGTTNQYF	TGTGCCAGTAGTATAGATTCCGGGACAACTAACCAGTACTTC
TRBV12-5	TRBD1	NA	TRBJ2-5	CASVPGQGTQLGTQYF	TGTGCTAGTGTTCCCGGACAGGGGACCCAGCTTGGGACCCAGTACTTC
TRBV11-3	NA	NA	TRBJ2-5	CASSPGLEETQYF	TGTGCCAGCAGCCCGGGACTCGAAGAGACCCAGTACTTC
TRBV6-2/TRBV6-3	TRBD2	few	TRBJ2-7	CASSYILAGGPGEQYF	TGTGCCAGCAGTTACATACTAGCGGGAGGGCCTGGCGAGCAGTACTTC
TRBV5-4	TRBD1	NA	TRBJ1-5	CASSLGPGGMGQPQHF	TGTGCCAGCAGCTTGGGTCCAGGGGGCATGGGGCAGCCCCAGCATTTT
TRBV15	NA	NA	TRBJ2-5	CATSPRRGFEETQYF	TGTGCCACCAGCCCGAGACGGGGGTTCGAAGAGACCCAGTACTTC
TRBV7-2	NA	NA	TRBJ2-3	CASSKTVTDTQYF	TGTGCCAGCAGCAAGACAGTCACAGATACGCAGTATTTT
TRBV28	NA	NA	TRBJ2-7	CASEGARDYEQYF	TGTGCCAGCGAAGGCGCCAGGGATTACGAGCAGTACTTC
TRBV6-5	NA	NA	TRBJ1-4	CASSGTTDEKLFF	TGTGCCAGCTCCGGCACGACAGACGAAAAACTGTTTTTT